This T cell receptor beta chain was observed in a study of blood T cell repertoires in COVID-19. Across the whole study: Samples representing acute and convalescent COVID-19 were sourced from the United States, Italy and Spain. In each case, the material was cDNA or gDNA derived from T cells, B-cell-depleted T cells, or PBMCs.

Germline V gene lookup returns CDR1 WSHSY and CDR2 SAAADI. The V and J ends lost 10 bases and 8 bases, in that order; junction bases with no gene match: 8. This CDR3 has 13 amino acids. The table came from immunoSEQ multiplex PCR; TCRdb's copy has only in-frame clones and leaves some out. The sample shows 65,000 to 75,000 clones, around nine tenths of them seen only once. This clone was observed a few times. The TCR sequence derives from a man between 50 and 59 years old with acute or convalescent COVID-19. The rearrangement joins TRBV10-2 to TRBJ1-6; TRBD1 matches at 7 bases. The sequencing input was peripheral blood. DNA for the CDR3: TGCGCCACCTCGGAGCAGGGGGATTCACCCCTCCACTTT. The encoded protein is CATSEQGDSPLHF.